A single sample is the source of the 25 T cell receptor beta chains below, sequenced in a study of blood T cell repertoires in COVID-19. The repertoire was sequenced with immunoSEQ multiplex PCR; TCRdb's copy has only in-frame clones and lacks some. The sample holds around 220,000 clones, less than 85% seen once. Sequenced input: peripheral blood. The receptors come from an elderly woman with active or convalescent COVID-19.

Only one count was recorded for this clone. The chain recombines TRBV7-9 with TRBJ2-1; a weak D match, TRBD2 (6 bases). CDR1 SEHNR and CDR2 FQNEAQ come from the germline V gene (reference sequence). The CDR3 contains 13 residues. Trimming took 5 bases from V and 9 from J, leaving 14 bases between them. The CDR3 sequence: CASSRLAVGEQFF. CDR3 nucleotides: TGTGCCAGCAGCCGTTTAGCGGTAGGTGAGCAGTTCTTC.

The V call is TRBV5-6, the J call TRBJ1-2; TRBD1 might be the D (6 bases). Trimming cost V 0 bases and J 5 bases, with 11 bases left between them. The CDR3 is made up of 14 amino acids. From germline, CDR1 is SGHDT and CDR2 YYEEEE. Here the CDR3 reads CASSLGGHRYGYTF. In DNA form, the CDR3 reads TGTGCCAGCAGCTTGGGGGGGCATCGTTATGGCTACACCTTC.

The chain combines TRBV9 with TRBJ2-7, with 10 positions matching TRBD2. The V gene end was trimmed by 0 bases and the J gene end by 5 bases; junction bases not matched to a gene: 5. The germline V gene encodes CDR1 SGDLS and CDR2 YYNGEE. The CDR3 sequence is 15 residues long. CDR3 nucleotides: TGTGCCAGCAGCGTAGTTGGGCTAGCGGGAGACGAGCAGTACTTC. Amino acid sequence: CASSVVGLAGDEQYF.

The V call is TRBV5-1, the J call TRBJ2-7; 8 bases fit TRBD1. V shed 4 bases and J 0 bases; nucleotides not matched to a gene: 6. This CDR3 is 15 amino acids long. Germline lookup yields CDR1 SGHRS and CDR2 YFSETQ. The chain's CDR3 is CASSVGQVSSYEQYF. CDR3 coding DNA: TGCGCCAGCAGCGTGGGACAGGTGAGCTCCTACGAGCAGTACTTC.

The CDR3 spells CAISSNLAKNIQYF. The CDR3 DNA reads TGTGCCATCAGTTCTAATCTAGCCAAAAACATTCAGTACTTC. This sequence joins TRBV10-3 and TRBJ2-4; D is uncertain. This CDR3 contains 14 residues. Germline assignment: CDR1 ENHRY and CDR2 SYGVKD. V was shortened by 5 bases and J by 0 bases, with 8 bases between the two germline ends.

The chain uses TRBV2 and TRBJ1-2; D is perhaps TRBD1 (6 bases). This CDR3 contains 12 residues. Germline lookup yields CDR1 SNHLY and CDR2 FYNNEI. The V end lost 7 bases, the J end lost 3 bases, and 9 bases lay between the germline ends. Here the CDR3 reads CASMQGHYGYTF. CDR3 in DNA: TGTGCCAGCATGCAGGGGCACTATGGCTACACCTTC.

This chain connects TRBV28 to TRBJ2-1; TRBD2 matches 8 bases. The germline V gene has CDR1 MDHEN and CDR2 SYDVKM. This CDR3 spans 17 amino acids. With 3 bases clipped from V and 5 bases from J, the junction kept 12 bases outside the gene matches. The CDR3 DNA follows: TGTGCCAGCAGTTTCGCGGCGGGAGGTGGGTTCGACAATGAGCAGTTCTTC. Translating it yields CASSFAAGGGFDNEQFF.

V gene TRBV28 combines with J gene TRBJ2-3; D perhaps matches TRBD2 (7 bases). Germline-derived CDR1 and CDR2 are MDHEN and SYDVKM. This CDR3 spans 12 amino acids. The CDR3 nucleotides read TGTTCGGGGGGCCCGGGCACAGATACGCAGTATTTT. Amino acid sequence: CSGGPGTDTQYF.

V is TRBV11-3 and J is TRBJ2-1; 9 positions match TRBD1. This CDR3 has 13 residues. The germline V gene has CDR1 SGHNT and CDR2 YENEEA. The V gene end was trimmed by 6 bases and the J gene end by 4 bases; junction bases not matched to a gene: 1. The DNA of the CDR3 is TGTGCCAGCAGTGGGACAGGGTACAATGAGCAGTTCTTC. It specifies CASSGTGYNEQFF.

The V gene is TRBV28, the J gene TRBJ1-4; D ambiguous. The V end was cut by 9 bases, the J end by 4 bases, with 9 bases between. The CDR3 totals 12 residues. Germline loops: CDR1 MDHEN, CDR2 SYDVKM. As DNA, the CDR3 is TGTGCCAGTGTGTCCCATAATGAAAAACTGTTTTTT. This translates into CASVSHNEKLFF.

This sequence joins TRBV7-9 and TRBJ1-1; the D gene is possibly TRBD1 (6 bases). This CDR3 contains 13 residues. With 8 bases removed from V and 6 bases from J, the gap between germline ends came to 16 bases. Germline V gene lookup returns CDR1 SEHNR and CDR2 FQNEAQ (reference sequence). The CDR3 nucleotides are TGTGCCAGCGCCCCAGGGGTAGGGCCTGAAGCTTTCTTT. Protein: CASAPGVGPEAFF.

This chain uses TRBV19 with TRBJ2-1; D may be TRBD2 (6 bases). Trimming stripped 5 bases from V and 11 bases from J, with 19 bases between. This CDR3 has 14 residues. The germline CDR1 and CDR2 sequences are LNHDA and SQIVND (reference sequence). CDR3 bases: TGTGCCAGTAGTTCCAACCTCCCGGGAGCCCAGCAGTTCTTC. Its protein product is CASSSNLPGAQQFF. The whole variable domain, remainder taken from reference TRBV19 and TRBJ2-1, is DGGITQSPKYLFRKEGQNVTLSCEQNLNHDAMYWYRQDPGQGLRLIYYSQIVNDFQKGDIAEGYSVSREKKESFPLTVTSAQKNPTAFYLCASSSNLPGAQQFFGPGTRLTVL.

The V gene is TRBV10-3, the J gene TRBJ2-2, with no clear D. Between the trimmed V and J ends, which lost 2 bases and 1 base, there was a span of 5 bases. This CDR3 contains 14 residues. The germline V gene encodes CDR1 ENHRY and CDR2 SYGVKD. CDR3: CAISERQNTGELFF. Here the CDR3 DNA reads TGTGCCATCAGTGAGCGACAGAACACCGGGGAGCTGTTTTTT.

The chain combines TRBV2 with TRBJ2-3; 9 bases map to TRBD2. The V and J ends lost 6 bases and 5 bases, in that order; junction bases with no gene match: 6. CDR1 is SNHLY, CDR2 FYNNEI, per germline. The CDR3 has 14 residues. CDR3 residues: CASREGLARDTQYF. CDR3 DNA sequence: TGTGCCAGCAGGGAGGGACTAGCAAGAGATACGCAGTATTTT.

V and J are TRBV28 and TRBJ1-1; D is uncertain. V lost 4 bases to trimming and J lost 9 bases, with 12 bases between them. Germline CDR1 MDHEN, CDR2 SYDVKM. The CDR3 has 12 residues. CDR3 residues: CASSSDILKAFF. The CDR3 coding sequence is TGTGCCAGCAGTTCTGACATACTTAAAGCTTTCTTT.

The V call is TRBV30, the J call TRBJ2-5; D is uncertain. Germline loops: CDR1 GTSNPN, CDR2 SVGIG (reference sequence). Trimming cost V 4 bases and J 2 bases, with 5 bases left between them. The CDR3 loop spans 11 amino acids. The CDR3 here is CAWIMQETQYF. The CDR3 DNA reads TGTGCCTGGATTATGCAAGAGACCCAGTACTTC.

CDR3 sequence reads: CASAGTYDYGYTF. CDR3 sequence (DNA): TGTGCCAGCGCTGGGACTTACGACTATGGCTACACCTTC. J is TRBJ1-2 and V is TRBV5-4, with D possibly TRBD1 on 5 matching bases. The ends were cut back, 7 bases at V and 3 bases at J, with 13 bases in the middle. The CDR3 sequence is 13 residues long. Germline V gene data show CDR1 as SGHNT and CDR2 as YYREEE (reference sequence). The full variable domain, with the rest looked up from reference TRBV5-4 and TRBJ1-2, is ETGVTQSPTHLIKTRGQQVTLRCSSQSGHNTVSWYQQALGQGPQFIFQYYREEENGRGNFPPRFSGLQFPNYSSELNVNALELDDSALYLCASAGTYDYGYTFGSGTRLTVV.

The chain employs TRBV28 and TRBJ2-2; D may be TRBD1 (6 bases). Between the trimmed V and J ends, which lost 6 bases and 2 bases, there was a span of 13 bases. The CDR3 has 15 amino acids. Germline V gene lookup returns CDR1 MDHEN and CDR2 SYDVKM. The CDR3 sequence: CASSQGQLNTGELFF. The CDR3 DNA reads TGTGCCAGCAGCCAAGGACAGTTAAACACCGGGGAGCTGTTTTTT.

V gene TRBV28 combines with J gene TRBJ1-5, with 7 nucleotides matching TRBD1. In germline, CDR1 is MDHEN, CDR2 SYDVKM. The CDR3 extends over 15 amino acids. J was trimmed by 0 bases and V by 3 bases; bases with no gene match: 2. The CDR3 nucleotides read TGTGCCAGCAGTTTCGGACAGGCTAGCAATCAGCCCCAGCATTTT. As protein: CASSFGQASNQPQHF.

The chain uses TRBV18 and TRBJ1-4, with no clear D. Trimming left V 0 bases short and J 7 bases short, with 9 bases between. CDR3 length: 14 residues. Per the germline V gene, CDR1 is KGHSH and CDR2 is LQKENI. CDR3 DNA sequence: TGTGCCAGCTCACCACCAGGGAGTCTTGAAAAACTGTTTTTT. Protein product: CASSPPGSLEKLFF.

This chain's CDR3 is CATSRGGTGSLRDTQYF. The CDR3, as DNA: TGTGCCACCAGCAGGGGGGGGACAGGGAGCCTCCGGGATACGCAGTATTTT. The chain joins TRBV15 to TRBJ2-3; 9 positions agree with TRBD1. The CDR3 loop spans 17 amino acids. The germline V gene has CDR1 LNHNV and CDR2 YYDKDF (reference sequence). Trimming took 3 bases from V and 6 from J; bases not matched to a gene: 13. Combining the CDR3 with reference TRBV15 and TRBJ2-3 gives the whole variable domain DAMVIQNPRYQVTQFGKPVTLSCSQTLNHNVMYWYQQKSSQAPKLLFHYYDKDFNNEADTPDNFQSRRPNTSFCFLDIRSPGLGDTAMYLCATSRGGTGSLRDTQYFGPGTRLTVL.

The chain joins TRBV29-1 to TRBJ1-1; possible D gene TRBD1, 6 bases. From germline, CDR1 is SQVTM and CDR2 ANQGSEA. V was clipped by 0 bases and J by 3 bases, with 14 bases between them. The CDR3 contains 15 residues. The CDR3 coding sequence is TGCAGCGTTGAAGACCTCCGGGACAAATACACTGAAGCTTTCTTT. It codes for CSVEDLRDKYTEAFF.

With regard to this clone: Other DNA sequences in this sample translate to the same CDR3. The V gene is TRBV4-1, the J gene TRBJ2-5; perhaps TRBD1 as D (5 bases). In germline, CDR1 is MGHRA, CDR2 YSYEKL. V was shortened by 6 bases and J by 1 base, with 9 bases between the two germline ends. The CDR3 is made up of 13 amino acids. The CDR3 sequence is CASSRQLQETQYF. The CDR3 DNA is TGCGCCAGCAGTAGACAGCTCCAAGAGACCCAGTACTTC.

The chain carries TRBV5-1 and TRBJ2-7; D is ambiguous. Germline CDR1 and CDR2: SGHRS and YFSETQ. The ends were cut back, 4 bases at V and 4 bases at J, with 9 bases in the middle. This CDR3 is built from 12 residues. DNA of the CDR3: TGCGCCAGCAGCCGCGACGGGTACGAGCAGTACTTC. Translation gives CASSRDGYEQYF.

The chain links TRBV4-1 to TRBJ2-2; weak D call: TRBD1 (5 bases). The germline gives CDR1 MGHRA, CDR2 YSYEKL. With 0 bases removed from V and 3 bases from J, the gap between germline ends came to 8 bases. This CDR3 contains 15 residues. CDR3 region: CASSQDVTDTGELFF. The CDR3 nucleotides read TGCGCCAGCAGCCAAGACGTGACAGACACCGGGGAGCTGTTTTTT.